The following is a T cell receptor (beta chain) sequence with its context. The antigen remains undetermined. This sample is part of a study of cytomegalovirus exposure and HLA in healthy donors. Study-level results: Three CMV-associated chains were confirmed in vitro to be specific for CMV antigens. The tendency of first-cohort TCR clusters to co-occur in the roughly 120 validation repertoires was identified by a subsequent analysis. There were approximately 150 TCR beta chains listed as cytomegalovirus-associated.

Produced via immunoSEQ multiplex PCR; TCRdb's table is partial and in-frame only. Among tens of thousands of clones listed, 95% to 98% were seen once. Donors came from a validation cohort of over a hundred subjects, distinct from the first 666-subject cohort. The V gene lost 10 bases and the J gene lost 0 bases, with 16 bases spanning the gap. CDR3 size: 15 residues. Germline V gives CDR1 MNHNS, CDR2 SASEGT. The origin of this receptor is a man between 18 and 29 years old in good health and CMV-seronegative. The rearrangement links TRBV6-1 to TRBJ2-1, with no clear D. The specimen sequenced was PBMCs. The CDR3 DNA reads TGTGCCACCCCAAGAGGTCGGAGCTCCTACAATGAGCAGTTCTTC. Translating it yields CATPRGRSSYNEQFF.